The entry below describes one T cell receptor beta chain. V lost 5 bases, J lost 4 bases, and 9 bases lay in between. Germline V gene sequence: CDR1 SGHAT, CDR2 FQNNGV. This CDR3 is built from 12 residues. Clones were sequenced by immunoSEQ multiplex PCR, and TCRdb holds only the in-frame ones, with some missing. Counted here are 4,500 or so clones, more than 65% occurring once; the ten biggest clones make up around 14%. This sample is part of a study of immune evolution from preneoplasia to lung adenocarcinoma. The genes are TRBV11-2 and TRBJ2-7; TRBD1 might be the D (5 bases). Sequencing was performed on FFPE invasive lung adenocarcinoma tissue. This clonotype originated in a person aged 65 to 85 with invasive lung adenocarcinoma. Some clones in this sample may be carry-over from other donors' samples. This CDR3 reads CASSPQGYEQYF. For the CDR3, the DNA is TGTGCCAGCAGCCCCCAGGGTTACGAGCAGTACTTC. Full variable domain (outside the CDR3, taken from reference TRBV11-2 and TRBJ2-7): EAGVAQSPRYKIIEKRQSVAFWCNPISGHATLYWYQQILGQGPKLLIQFQNNGVVDDSQLPKDRFSAERLKGVDSTLKIQPAKLEDSAVYLCASSPQGYEQYFGPGTRLTVT.